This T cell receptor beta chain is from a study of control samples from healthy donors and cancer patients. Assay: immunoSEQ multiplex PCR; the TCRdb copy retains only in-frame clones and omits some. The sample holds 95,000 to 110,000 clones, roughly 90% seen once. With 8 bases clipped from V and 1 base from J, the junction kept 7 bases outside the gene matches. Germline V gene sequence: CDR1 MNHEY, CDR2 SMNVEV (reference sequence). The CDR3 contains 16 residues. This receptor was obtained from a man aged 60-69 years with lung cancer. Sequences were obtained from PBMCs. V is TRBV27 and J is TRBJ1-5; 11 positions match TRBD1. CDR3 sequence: CASGTGGSASNQPQHF. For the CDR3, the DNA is TGTGCCAGCGGGACAGGGGGATCGGCGAGCAATCAGCCCCAGCATTTT.